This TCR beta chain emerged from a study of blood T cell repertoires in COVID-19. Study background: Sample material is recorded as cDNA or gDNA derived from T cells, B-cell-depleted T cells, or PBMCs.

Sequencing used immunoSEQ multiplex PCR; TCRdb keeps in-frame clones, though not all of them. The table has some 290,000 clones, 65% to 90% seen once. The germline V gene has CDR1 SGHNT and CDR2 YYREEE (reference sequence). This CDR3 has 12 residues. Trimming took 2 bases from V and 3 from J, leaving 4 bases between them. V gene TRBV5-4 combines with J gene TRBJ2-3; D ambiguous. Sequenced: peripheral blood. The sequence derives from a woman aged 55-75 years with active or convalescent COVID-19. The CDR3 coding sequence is TGTGCCAGCAGCTTAACAACAGATACGCAGTATTTT. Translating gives CASSLTTDTQYF.